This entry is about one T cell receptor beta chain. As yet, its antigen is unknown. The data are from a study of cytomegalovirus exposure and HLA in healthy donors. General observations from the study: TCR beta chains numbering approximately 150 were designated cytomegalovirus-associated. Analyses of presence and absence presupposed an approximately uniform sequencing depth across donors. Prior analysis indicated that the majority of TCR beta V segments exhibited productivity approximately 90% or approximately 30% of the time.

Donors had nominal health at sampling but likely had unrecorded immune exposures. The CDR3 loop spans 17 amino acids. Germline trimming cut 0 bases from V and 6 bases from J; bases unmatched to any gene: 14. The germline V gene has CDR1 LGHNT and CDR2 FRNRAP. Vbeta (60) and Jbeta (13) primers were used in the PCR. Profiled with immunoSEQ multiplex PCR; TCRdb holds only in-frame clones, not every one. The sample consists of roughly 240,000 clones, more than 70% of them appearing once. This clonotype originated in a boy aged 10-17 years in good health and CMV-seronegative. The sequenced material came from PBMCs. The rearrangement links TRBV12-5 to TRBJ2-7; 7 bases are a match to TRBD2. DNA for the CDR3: TGTGCTAGTGGTTTGGTTCCGGGGGACTACTCATCCCGCGAGCAGTACTTC. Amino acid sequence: CASGLVPGDYSSREQYF.